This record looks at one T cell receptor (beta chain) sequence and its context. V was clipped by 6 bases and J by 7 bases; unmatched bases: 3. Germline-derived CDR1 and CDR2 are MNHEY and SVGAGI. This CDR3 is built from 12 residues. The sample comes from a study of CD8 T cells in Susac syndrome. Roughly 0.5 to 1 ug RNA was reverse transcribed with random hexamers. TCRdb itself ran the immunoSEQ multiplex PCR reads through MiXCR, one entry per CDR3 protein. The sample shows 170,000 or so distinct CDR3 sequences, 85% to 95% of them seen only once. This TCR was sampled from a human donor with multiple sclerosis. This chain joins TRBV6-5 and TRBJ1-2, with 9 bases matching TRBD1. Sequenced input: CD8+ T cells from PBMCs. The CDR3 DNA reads TGTGCCAGCAGAGGACAGGGGTCTGGCTACACCTTC. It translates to CASRGQGSGYTF.